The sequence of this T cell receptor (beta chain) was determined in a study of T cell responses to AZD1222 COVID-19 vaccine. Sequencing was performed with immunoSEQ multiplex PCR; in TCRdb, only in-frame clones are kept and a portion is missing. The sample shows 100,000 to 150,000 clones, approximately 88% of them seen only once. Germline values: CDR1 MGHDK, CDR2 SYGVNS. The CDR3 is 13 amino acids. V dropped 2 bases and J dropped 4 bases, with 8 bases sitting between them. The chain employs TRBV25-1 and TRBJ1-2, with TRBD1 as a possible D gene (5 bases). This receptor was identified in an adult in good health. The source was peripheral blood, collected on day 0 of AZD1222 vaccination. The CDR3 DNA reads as TGTGCCAGCAGTGAACGGGGCACCTATGGCTACACCTTC. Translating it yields CASSERGTYGYTF.